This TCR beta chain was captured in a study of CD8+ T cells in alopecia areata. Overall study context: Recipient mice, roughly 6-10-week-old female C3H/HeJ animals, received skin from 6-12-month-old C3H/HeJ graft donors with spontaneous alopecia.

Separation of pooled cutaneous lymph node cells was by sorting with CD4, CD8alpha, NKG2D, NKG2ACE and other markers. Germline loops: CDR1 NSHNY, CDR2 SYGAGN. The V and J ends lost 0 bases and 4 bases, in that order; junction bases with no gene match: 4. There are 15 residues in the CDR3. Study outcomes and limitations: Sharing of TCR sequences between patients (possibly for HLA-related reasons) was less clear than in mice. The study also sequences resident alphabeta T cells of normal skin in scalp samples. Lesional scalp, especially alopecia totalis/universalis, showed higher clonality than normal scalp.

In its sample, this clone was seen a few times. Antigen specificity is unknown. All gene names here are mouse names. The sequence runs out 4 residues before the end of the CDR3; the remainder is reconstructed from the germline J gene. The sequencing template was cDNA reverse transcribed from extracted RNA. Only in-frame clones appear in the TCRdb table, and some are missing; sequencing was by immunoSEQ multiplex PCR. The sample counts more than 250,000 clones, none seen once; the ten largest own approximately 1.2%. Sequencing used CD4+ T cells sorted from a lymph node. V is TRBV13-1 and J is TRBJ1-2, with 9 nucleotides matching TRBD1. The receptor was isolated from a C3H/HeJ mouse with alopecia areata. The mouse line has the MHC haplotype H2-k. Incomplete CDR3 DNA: TGTGCCAGCAGTGATGGGACAGGGGTGCGCTCC. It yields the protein CASSDGTGVRS. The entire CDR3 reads CASSDGTGVRSDYTF.